The subject of this entry is one T cell receptor (beta chain). This clone occurred many times. Its cognate antigen has yet to be identified. The CDR3 is cut off 3 residues early in the read; its end comes from the germline J gene. Both CVID patients and healthy controls were predominantly of Caucasian heritage. From each donor, roughly 4.5 to 9 ml of heparinized peripheral whole blood was collected. TCRbeta CDR3 repertoires were sequenced from genomic DNA of adults with common variable immune deficiency (CVID) and healthy adult controls. The control group comprised approximately 22 healthy adult volunteers, some 12 female and approximately ten male, aged about 23 to 70 years with a mean age of approximately 30. Diluted blood was density-centrifuged over Hypaque 1077 or Ficoll-Paque to isolate peripheral blood mononuclear cells. Genomic DNA was obtained from unsorted mononuclear cells through either Qiagen column purification or a centrifugation-based method.

The data are from a study of T cell clonality in common variable immunodeficiency (dated by TCRdb to the mid-2010s). Points the paper makes about the study in general: CVID subjects shared fewer TCRbeta clones with each other than healthy controls did (p < 0.0001). Correlations of repertoire features with clinical complications were constrained by heterogeneity among patients within the CVID cohort. Despite equal DNA input, controls averaged approximately 82,000 unique sequences per sample versus roughly 30,000 in CVID samples. CVID TCRbeta sequences were reported to have fewer deletions and N-nucleotide insertions and to lack highly modified clones with 13 or more V deletions. According to the authors, figuring out what caused the increased clonality in CVID would require sequencing the repertoires of T cell subpopulations. Increased TCRbeta clonality was found in CVID subjects compared with healthy controls (t-test p = 0.018), with the increase being most characteristic of about a third of subjects.

V is pared back by 5 bases and J by 5 bases, with 12 bases lying between the germline termini. The CDR3 goes from the cysteine to the phenylalanine over 14 residues. Part of the CDR3 DNA is given, 33 bases translated from base 1. The germline V gene specifies KGHDR as CDR1 and SFDVKD as CDR2. For sequencing input, CVID and control samples contributed equivalent amounts of genomic DNA. For every sample, a 60 bp segment covering the rearranged TCRbeta CDR3 region was amplified and then sequenced. The immunoSEQ assay, a bias-corrected multiplex PCR with high-throughput sequencing, was employed for TCRbeta amplification. Concerning the study's data processing: Every unique nucleotide sequence was considered a clone and was annotated with V, D and J genes, copy number and frequency. Sequences were labeled productive if in frame, and non-productive if out of frame or containing stop codons. As previously described, clonality was calculated on the basis of Shannon's entropy. The predicted amino acid sequences of productive clones were used to derive the mean CDR3 Kyte-Doolittle hydropathy. The R hclust function was used to hierarchically cluster scaled V gene usage with Manhattan distance and complete linkage. Clone sharing by CDR3 amino acid sequence was assessed by resampling 12 repertoires per group over 100 rounds. The repertoires were searched for 65 to 85 published EBV-specific TCRbeta sequences and some 240 published CMV-specific TCRbeta sequences. Analysis left out two CVID samples that produced under 10,000 sequences, so 40 to 45 CVID repertoires remained. Drawn from immuneACCESS, this table holds only the in-frame rearrangements with V and J called that TCRdb kept. Clones are partly lost; checked studies trace under half to an unresolved V gene and leave the rest unexplained. The V and J calls and the clone size are those of that table, but D and trimming were determined from the DNA. The table puts some 80,000 clones in this sample, none counted just once. The ten largest account for approximately 0.84% of the sample.

The material sequenced was peripheral blood mononuclear cells. The sequence is built from TRBV24-1 and TRBJ2-1, and the D gene may be TRBD1, 6 bases matching. The TCR originated in a person between 18 and 70 years old in good health. For the CDR3, the sequence is CATSGRTDNNEQFF. The sequenced CDR3 bases are TGTGCCACCAGTGGAAGGACAGATAACAATGAG.